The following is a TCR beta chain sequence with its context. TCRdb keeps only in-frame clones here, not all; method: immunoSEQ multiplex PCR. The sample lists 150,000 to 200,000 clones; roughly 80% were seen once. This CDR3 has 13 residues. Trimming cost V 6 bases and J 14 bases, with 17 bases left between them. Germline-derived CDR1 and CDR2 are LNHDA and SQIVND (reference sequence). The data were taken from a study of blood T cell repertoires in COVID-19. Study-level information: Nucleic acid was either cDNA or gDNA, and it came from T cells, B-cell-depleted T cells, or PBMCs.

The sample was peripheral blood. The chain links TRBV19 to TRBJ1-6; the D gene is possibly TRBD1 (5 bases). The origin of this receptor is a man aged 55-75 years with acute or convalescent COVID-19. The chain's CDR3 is CASSHDSFWTLHF. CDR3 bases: TGTGCCAGTAGCCACGACAGTTTCTGGACCCTCCACTTT. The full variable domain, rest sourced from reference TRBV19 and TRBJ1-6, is DGGITQSPKYLFRKEGQNVTLSCEQNLNHDAMYWYRQDPGQGLRLIYYSQIVNDFQKGDIAEGYSVSREKKESFPLTVTSAQKNPTAFYLCASSHDSFWTLHFGNGTRLTVT.